What follows describes a single T cell receptor beta chain. The sample belongs to a study of blood T cell repertoires in COVID-19. On the study more broadly: Whether acute or convalescent, the COVID-19 samples came from the United States, Italy and Spain. From T cells, B-cell-depleted T cells, or PBMCs came the material, which was cDNA or gDNA.

V shed 0 bases, J shed 4 bases, and the junction held 6 bases outside the gene matches. The CDR3 spans 16 residues. Germline-derived CDR1 and CDR2 are SQVTM and ANQGSEA. As originally analysed: Estimation of nucleated cell counts was performed using reference gene primer amplification. The data were produced by immunoSEQ multiplex PCR, yet TCRdb's version contains in-frame clones alone and is incomplete. The V and J calls and clone size were taken over from that table, and D and trimming were inferred from the DNA. The profile shows roughly 52,000 clones, roughly 89% of them singletons. Specimen: peripheral blood. The receptor's source is a man aged 50 to 60 with acute or convalescent COVID-19. This rearrangement joins TRBV29-1 to TRBJ2-1; 10 bases match TRBD2. The CDR3 sequence: CSVEDRSGRAYNEQFF. In DNA, the CDR3 is TGCAGCGTTGAAGATAGGAGCGGGAGGGCTTACAATGAGCAGTTCTTC.